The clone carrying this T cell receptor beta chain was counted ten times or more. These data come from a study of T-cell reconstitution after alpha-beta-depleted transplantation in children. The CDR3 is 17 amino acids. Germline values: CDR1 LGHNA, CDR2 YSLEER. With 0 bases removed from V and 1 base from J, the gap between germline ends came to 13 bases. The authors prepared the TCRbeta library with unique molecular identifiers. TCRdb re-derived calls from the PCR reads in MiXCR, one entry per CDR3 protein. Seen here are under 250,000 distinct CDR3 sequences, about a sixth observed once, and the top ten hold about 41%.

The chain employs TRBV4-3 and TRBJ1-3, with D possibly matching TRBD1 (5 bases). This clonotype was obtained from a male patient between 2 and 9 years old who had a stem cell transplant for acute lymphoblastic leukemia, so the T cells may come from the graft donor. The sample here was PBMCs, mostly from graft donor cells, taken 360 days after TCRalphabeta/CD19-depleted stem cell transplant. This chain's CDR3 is CASSQDPGPTSGNTIYF. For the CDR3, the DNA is TGCGCCAGCAGCCAAGATCCAGGGCCCACTTCTGGAAACACCATATATTTT.